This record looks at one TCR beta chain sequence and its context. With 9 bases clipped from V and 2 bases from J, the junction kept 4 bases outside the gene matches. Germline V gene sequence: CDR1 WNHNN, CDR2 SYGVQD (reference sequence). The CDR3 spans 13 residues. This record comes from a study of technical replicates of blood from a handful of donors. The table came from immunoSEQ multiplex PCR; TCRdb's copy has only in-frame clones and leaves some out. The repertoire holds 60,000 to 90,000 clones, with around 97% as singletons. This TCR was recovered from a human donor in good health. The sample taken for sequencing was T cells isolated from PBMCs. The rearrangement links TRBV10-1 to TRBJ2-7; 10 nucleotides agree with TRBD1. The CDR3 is CARSDRGTYEQYF. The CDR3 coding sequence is TGCGCCAGGTCGGACAGGGGGACCTACGAGCAGTACTTC.